Following are 20 T cell receptor beta chains from one sample sequenced in a study of control samples from healthy donors and cancer patients. Method: immunoSEQ multiplex PCR; TCRdb's copy keeps in-frame clones and lacks some. The sample yields 120,000 to 150,000 clones, about nine tenths seen once. The sequenced material came from blood. These receptors were taken from a man under 40 in good health.

V and J are TRBV24-1 and TRBJ1-2, with D perhaps matching TRBD1 (5 bases). The germline V gene encodes CDR1 KGHDR and CDR2 SFDVKD. Trimming shortened V by 4 bases and J by 1 base, and 6 bases separated the two germline ends. The CDR3 is 13 amino acids. For the CDR3, the DNA is TGTGCCACCAGTGAAGACAGTAACTATGGCTACACCTTC. This codes for CATSEDSNYGYTF.

The V call is TRBV28, the J call TRBJ1-2; a weak D match, TRBD1 (6 bases). V was clipped by 5 bases and J by 3 bases, with 19 bases between them. CDR3 length: 16 amino acids. From germline, CDR1 is MDHEN and CDR2 SYDVKM. The CDR3 DNA follows: TGTGCCAGCAGTCTCCCTGGGGGGGGCCCGGACTATGGCTACACCTTC. The encoded protein is CASSLPGGGPDYGYTF.

The chain is built from TRBV11-3 and TRBJ2-7; 9 bases align to TRBD2. The V gene's germline CDR1 is SGHNT and CDR2 YENEEA. This CDR3 spans 14 amino acids. The V segment lost 3 bases and the J segment 6 bases; nucleotides outside the gene matches: 6. The CDR3 DNA follows: TGTGCCAGCAGCTTCGGCGGGAGGGCCTCCGAGCAGTACTTC. Translation gives CASSFGGRASEQYF.

DNA for the CDR3: TGCGCCAGCAGCCAAGAACCCCCCTCTAGCGGTATCACAGATACGCAGTATTTT. Translating it yields CASSQEPPSSGITDTQYF. V is TRBV4-3 and J is TRBJ2-3, with 7 bases fitting TRBD2. The CDR3 has 18 residues. Germline V gene sequence: CDR1 LGHNA, CDR2 YSLEER. With V trimmed by 0 bases and J by 2 bases, 11 bases remained unmatched.

This chain joins TRBV15 and TRBJ1-4, with a possible D match to TRBD1 (6 bases). Trimming stripped 5 bases from V and 6 bases from J, with 16 bases between. Germline-derived CDR1 and CDR2 are LNHNV and YYDKDF (reference sequence). This CDR3 spans 15 amino acids. CDR3 nucleotides: TGTGCCACCAGCGTGCCGACAGGCGGCGATGAAAAACTGTTTTTT. Amino acid sequence: CATSVPTGGDEKLFF. The whole variable domain, remainder taken from reference TRBV15 and TRBJ1-4, is DAMVIQNPRYQVTQFGKPVTLSCSQTLNHNVMYWYQQKSSQAPKLLFHYYDKDFNNEADTPDNFQSRRPNTSFCFLDIRSPGLGDTAMYLCATSVPTGGDEKLFFGSGTQLSVL.

CDR3 amino acids: CASSPQGGQPQHF. CDR3 coding DNA: TGCGCCAGCAGCCCCCAGGGTGGGCAGCCCCAGCATTTT. This chain uses TRBV4-3 with TRBJ1-5, with D maybe TRBD1 (5 bases). Germline V lookup: CDR1 LGHNA, CDR2 YSLEER. The V and J ends lost 4 bases and 7 bases respectively, with 11 bases between them. The CDR3 extends over 13 amino acids.

The V call is TRBV9, the J call TRBJ2-1; TRBD2 might be the D (6 bases). This CDR3 is built from 13 residues. Germline V gene data show CDR1 as SGDLS and CDR2 as YYNGEE. V was trimmed by 2 bases and J by 6 bases, leaving 9 bases between them. CDR3: CASSVGGVNEQFF. The CDR3 DNA follows: TGTGCCAGCAGCGTGGGGGGAGTCAATGAGCAGTTCTTC.

The genes are TRBV14 and TRBJ2-7; possibly TRBD1 or TRBD2 for D (6 bases each). Trimming removed 4 bases from V and 6 bases from J, with 22 bases in between. Germline CDR1 reads SGHDN; CDR2 reads FVKESK. CDR3 length: 16 amino acids. The CDR3, as DNA: TGTGCCAGCAGCCCAGTCGGGAGTACAGGGAGAGTCGAGCAGTACTTC. Encoded protein: CASSPVGSTGRVEQYF.

The rearrangement links TRBV11-2 to TRBJ2-3; no definite D call. Between the trimmed V and J ends, which lost 5 bases and 0 bases, there was a span of 9 bases. CDR3 length: 14 amino acids. Germline V lookup: CDR1 SGHAT, CDR2 FQNNGV. CDR3 sequence reads: CASSPTRSTDTQYF. The DNA for the CDR3 is TGTGCCAGCAGCCCAACCCGGAGCACAGATACGCAGTATTTT.

J is TRBJ2-1 and V is TRBV19; 8 positions agree with TRBD2. CDR1 and CDR2 (germline): LNHDA, SQIVND (reference sequence). The CDR3 extends over 15 amino acids. Germline trimming cut 6 bases from V and 4 bases from J; bases unmatched to any gene: 8. The chain's CDR3 is CASSGLAGPYNEQFF. The DNA of the CDR3 is TGTGCCAGTAGCGGGCTAGCGGGCCCTTACAATGAGCAGTTCTTC.

The V call is TRBV9, the J call TRBJ1-2, with D possibly being TRBD1 (5 bases). CDR1 SGDLS and CDR2 YYNGEE come from the germline V gene. The CDR3 has 14 residues. The V gene lost 3 bases and the J gene lost 3 bases, with 12 bases spanning the gap. The CDR3 loop is CASSAARDHYGYTF. The DNA of the CDR3 is TGTGCCAGCAGCGCTGCCCGGGACCACTATGGCTACACCTTC.

This sequence joins TRBV4-3 and TRBJ1-2; D perhaps matches TRBD1 (6 bases). CDR1 is LGHNA and CDR2 is YSLEER in the germline V gene. The ends were cut back, 0 bases at V and 4 bases at J, with 9 bases in the middle. The CDR3 is 14 amino acids. CDR3 in DNA: TGCGCCAGCAGCCAAGATAGGACAGCCTATGGCTACACCTTC. Translating gives CASSQDRTAYGYTF.

The rearrangement uses TRBV7-2 and TRBJ2-7; possible D gene TRBD2, 6 bases. CDR1 SGHTA and CDR2 FQGNSA come from the germline V gene. The length of the CDR3 is 15 residues. Between the trimmed V and J ends, which lost 5 bases and 0 bases, there was a span of 14 bases. The CDR3 DNA reads TGTGCCAGCAGCCTGACTAGAACCTTCTCCTACGAGCAGTACTTC. Its translation: CASSLTRTFSYEQYF.

The V and J genes are TRBV6-5 and TRBJ1-1, with 7 bases fitting TRBD1. This CDR3 has 13 residues. With 6 bases clipped from V and 4 bases from J, the junction kept 5 bases outside the gene matches. Germline lookup yields CDR1 MNHEY and CDR2 SVGAGI. The CDR3 region is CASRDRAGTEAFF. DNA of the CDR3: TGTGCCAGCAGAGACAGGGCGGGCACTGAAGCTTTCTTT.

The gene calls are TRBV7-2 and TRBJ1-3; the match to TRBD1 covers 9 bases. V gave up 4 bases and J gave up 2 bases; unmatched junction bases: 3. This CDR3 is built from 15 residues. Per the germline V gene, CDR1 is SGHTA and CDR2 is FQGNSA. The CDR3 region has the DNA TGTGCCAGCAGCTCGGGACAGGGAGCTGGAAACACCATATATTTT. Protein sequence: CASSSGQGAGNTIYF. Combining the CDR3 with reference TRBV7-2 and TRBJ1-3 gives the whole variable domain GAGVSQSPSNKVTEKGKDVELRCDPISGHTALYWYRQSLGQGLEFLIYFQGNSAPDKSGLPSDRFSAERTGGSVSTLTIQRTQQEDSAVYLCASSSGQGAGNTIYFGEGSWLTVV.

V and J are TRBV2 and TRBJ1-1; D might be TRBD1 (5 bases). CDR3 length: 14 amino acids. The germline V and J ends were trimmed by 3 bases and 10 bases, with 18 bases remaining between them. CDR1 is SNHLY, CDR2 FYNNEI, per germline. The CDR3 region has the DNA TGTGCCAGCAGTGATCGTGACACGGTGGGGCGAGCTTTCTTT. It yields the protein CASSDRDTVGRAFF.

This clone was seen just once. The rearrangement links TRBV7-6 to TRBJ2-7, with TRBD1 as a possible D gene (5 bases). V was clipped by 5 bases and J by 0 bases, with 11 bases between them. Germline loops: CDR1 SGHVS, CDR2 FNYEAQ. The CDR3 length is 14 residues. The CDR3, as DNA: TGTGCCAGCAGCGCCCAAGACAGCTCCTACGAGCAGTACTTC. Protein: CASSAQDSSYEQYF.

This chain links TRBV7-9 with TRBJ2-5; 12 bases are shared with TRBD1. The CDR3 extends over 15 amino acids. Germline CDR1 reads SEHNR; CDR2 reads FQNEAQ (reference sequence). V was pared by 6 bases and J by 4 bases, with 6 bases of the junction left unmatched. Here the CDR3 reads CASRPGTGGLETQYF. The CDR3 bases are TGTGCCAGCAGACCCGGGACAGGGGGCTTAGAGACCCAGTACTTC.

This clone was found once. The chain uses TRBV24-1 and TRBJ1-2; D remains unclear. V was pared by 5 bases and J by 0 bases, with 18 bases between. The germline gives CDR1 KGHDR, CDR2 SFDVKD. CDR3 length: 17 amino acids. CDR3 protein: CATSARGADGTNYGYTF. As DNA, the CDR3 is TGTGCCACCAGTGCCCGAGGAGCGGACGGTACTAACTATGGCTACACCTTC.

This CDR3 reads CASSLVRGLFF. The CDR3 DNA reads TGTGCCAGCAGCTTGGTGCGGGGGTTATTCTTC. The chain carries TRBV5-8 and TRBJ2-1; 7 nucleotides align to TRBD2. The CDR3 covers 11 residues. The germline V gene encodes CDR1 SGHTS and CDR2 YDEGEE. Trimming cost V 0 bases and J 16 bases; bases outside gene matches: 4.